These 19 T cell receptor beta chains were all obtained from the same sample, sequenced in a study of T cell repertoires in cytomegalovirus infection. TCRdb recomputed calls from the reads with MiXCR, one row per CDR3 protein. The sample carries about 250,000 distinct CDR3 sequences, roughly 6.5% recorded once. Sequences were obtained from PBMCs. The receptors come from a human donor in good health (CMV status not recorded). Some clones in this sample may be carry-over from other donors' samples.

This clonotype was counted at least ten times. The chain employs TRBV7-2 and TRBJ1-3; maybe TRBD1 (5 bases). This CDR3 is built from 16 residues. Germline V gene data show CDR1 as SGHTA and CDR2 as FQGNSA. V was cut by 5 bases and J by 0 bases, with 14 bases left in between. CDR3 in DNA: TGTGCCAGCAGCGCCATACAGGTCGCCTCTGGAAACACCATATATTTT. It translates to CASSAIQVASGNTIYF. The variable domain in full, completed from reference TRBV7-2 and TRBJ1-3, reads GAGVSQSPSNKVTEKGKDVELRCDPISGHTALYWYRQSLGQGLEFLIYFQGNSAPDKSGLPSDRFSAERTGGSVSTLTIQRTQQEDSAVYLCASSAIQVASGNTIYFGEGSWLTVV.

This clonotype appeared many times. The chain employs TRBV2 and TRBJ1-2, with a possible D match to TRBD1 (5 bases). The germline gives CDR1 SNHLY, CDR2 FYNNEI. V shed 10 bases and J shed 5 bases, with 17 bases lying between them. CDR3 size: 13 residues. The CDR3 here is CATLWGGTYGYTF. CDR3 DNA sequence: TGTGCCACCCTGTGGGGCGGAACATATGGCTACACCTTC. Together with reference TRBV2 and TRBJ1-2, the CDR3 gives the full variable domain: EPEVTQTPSHQVTQMGQEVILRCVPISNHLYFYWYRQILGQKVEFLVSFYNNEISEKSEIFDDQFSVERPDGSNFTLKIRSTKLEDSAMYFCATLWGGTYGYTFGSGTRLTVV.

Ten or more counts support this clonotype. The chain is built from TRBV29-1 and TRBJ1-1; perhaps TRBD1 as D (6 bases). Per germline, CDR1 SQVTM and CDR2 ANQGSEA. The CDR3 runs 12 residues. Trimming pared 6 bases from V and 6 bases from J, leaving 14 bases between. The CDR3 loop reads CSVTLTGAEAFF. CDR3 sequence (DNA): TGCAGCGTAACCTTGACAGGAGCTGAAGCTTTCTTT.

This clonotype was seen repeatedly, ten times or more. The chain carries TRBV29-1 and TRBJ2-2, with unresolved D. Germline-derived CDR1 and CDR2 are SQVTM and ANQGSEA. The CDR3 has 10 residues. The V end was cut by 7 bases, the J end by 8 bases, with 8 bases between. The CDR3 region is CSARVGELFF. The CDR3 DNA reads as TGCAGCGCCCGGGTGGGGGAGCTGTTTTTT.

This clonotype was recorded at least ten times. The rearrangement joins TRBV20-1 to TRBJ2-7; D gene uncertain. Per germline, CDR1 DFQATT and CDR2 SNEGSKA (reference sequence). The CDR3 loop spans 13 amino acids. Trimming removed 5 bases from V and 3 bases from J, with 14 bases in between. CDR3 region: CSAHETSHYEQYF. CDR3 coding DNA: TGCAGTGCTCATGAGACAAGCCACTACGAGCAGTACTTC.

The chain joins TRBV28 to TRBJ2-6, with a tentative D call TRBD1 (6 bases). The CDR3 totals 18 residues. Germline V gene data show CDR1 as MDHEN and CDR2 as SYDVKM. V lost 5 bases and J lost 0, with 17 bases in between. DNA for the CDR3: TGTGCCAGCAGTGCTAAACAGGGTACCCGCTCTGGGGCCAACGTCCTGACTTTC. This codes for CASSAKQGTRSGANVLTF.

This clonotype was picked up many times. The CDR3 region has the DNA TGTGCCAGCAGTTTAAATCGGAGGACTGAAGCTTTCTTT. As protein: CASSLNRRTEAFF. The chain couples TRBV27 to TRBJ1-1, with unresolved D. The CDR3 loop spans 13 amino acids. CDR1 and CDR2 from the germline V gene are MNHEY and SMNVEV (reference sequence). Trimming stripped 2 bases from V and 5 bases from J, with 9 bases between.

This clonotype was observed at least ten times. CDR3: CASSRDRGIGHEQYF. As DNA, the CDR3 is TGTGCCAGCAGCCGCGACAGGGGTATTGGTCACGAGCAGTACTTC. This chain links TRBV14 with TRBJ2-7; TRBD1 matches 8 bases. The V segment lost 4 bases and the J segment 5 bases; nucleotides outside the gene matches: 10. Germline V gene sequence: CDR1 SGHDN, CDR2 FVKESK. This CDR3 has 15 residues.

This clonotype was found a few times. This rearrangement joins TRBV11-2 to TRBJ2-1; 8 nucleotides align to TRBD2. This CDR3 contains 16 residues. Germline CDR1 SGHAT, CDR2 FQNNGV. V gave up 1 base and J gave up 6 bases; unmatched junction bases: 8. CDR3 nucleotide sequence: TGTGCCAGCAGCTTAGCGTTGGCGGGGGGCGTCAATGAGCAGTTCTTC. It codes for CASSLALAGGVNEQFF.

This clonotype was observed many times. The rearrangement joins TRBV12-3 or TRBV12-4 to TRBJ1-5; tentatively, D is TRBD1 (5 bases). This CDR3 spans 13 amino acids. Deletions cut 6 bases from V and 4 bases from J, with 10 bases between. The CDR3 bases are TGTGCCAGCAGCGACAGTGGGAATCAGCCCCAGCATTTT. It codes for CASSDSGNQPQHF.

This clonotype appeared many times. The rearrangement joins TRBV7-2 to TRBJ2-3, with 8 bases that match TRBD2. The CDR3 length is 17 residues. With 4 bases clipped from V and 3 bases from J, the junction kept 12 bases outside the gene matches. CDR1 is SGHTA and CDR2 is FQGNSA in the germline V gene. CDR3 DNA sequence: TGTGCCAGCAGCTCTCTCTGGAGCCCGGGGGGGACAGATACGCAGTATTTT. Its protein is CASSSLWSPGGTDTQYF.

This clonotype was recorded many times. CDR3 sequence: CASRGGTADSYEQYF. The CDR3 DNA reads as TGTGCCAGCAGGGGCGGGACGGCCGACTCCTACGAGCAGTACTTC. The chain carries TRBV7-2 and TRBJ2-7; D might be TRBD2 (6 bases). V dropped 6 bases and J dropped 0 bases, with 15 bases sitting between them. CDR3 length: 15 amino acids. Germline CDR1 reads SGHTA; CDR2 reads FQGNSA.

At least ten counts were recorded for this clonotype. This chain connects TRBV7-2 to TRBJ2-3, with D uncertain. CDR1 SGHTA and CDR2 FQGNSA come from the germline V gene. Trimming cost V 1 base and J 0 bases, with 8 bases left between them. The CDR3 consists of 15 residues. The CDR3 is CASSLDRRSTDTQYF. The CDR3 DNA is TGTGCCAGCAGCTTAGACAGACGAAGCACAGATACGCAGTATTTT.

In its sample, this clonotype was seen many times. This chain links TRBV15 with TRBJ1-1; 7 bases agree with TRBD1. Germline V gene lookup returns CDR1 LNHNV and CDR2 YYDKDF (reference sequence). With V trimmed by 6 bases and J by 4 bases, 8 bases remained unmatched. CDR3 size: 14 residues. DNA of the CDR3: TGTGCCACCAGAACAGGGGACTTAGGCACTGAAGCTTTCTTT. Amino acids: CATRTGDLGTEAFF.

This clonotype was picked up one time. This may come from a read error, since a much larger clone is one base off. The chain employs TRBV6-2 or TRBV6-3 and TRBJ1-6; D remains unclear. This CDR3 spans 15 amino acids. Germline CDR1 is MNHEY and CDR2 is SVGEGT. V was trimmed by 5 bases and J by 6 bases, leaving 14 bases between them. The CDR3 bases are TGTGCCAGCAGTAATCAGGCGAGGCGTAATTCACCCCTCCACTTT. This codes for CASSNQARRNSPLHF.

This clonotype was detected many times. V is TRBV23-1 and J is TRBJ2-7, with D unclear. TRBV23-1 is treated as an ORF (open reading frame) with a function not yet certain. The V gene lost 7 bases and the J gene lost 3 bases, with 22 bases spanning the gap. CDR3 length equals 16 residues. This CDR3 reads CASNLTWEWEHYEQYF. The CDR3 nucleotides are TGCGCCAGCAACCTTACCTGGGAATGGGAACACTACGAGCAGTACTTC.

This clonotype was counted many times. This chain links TRBV24-1 with TRBJ1-2, with D maybe TRBD1 (6 bases). Trimming pared 3 bases from V and 3 bases from J, leaving 31 bases between. CDR3 length: 21 residues. CDR1 and CDR2 (germline): KGHDR, SFDVKD. The CDR3 here is CATSDHLRSPGPSAGDYGYTF. CDR3 nucleotide sequence: TGTGCCACCAGTGATCATTTACGGTCTCCCGGGCCTTCGGCAGGGGACTATGGCTACACCTTC.

This clonotype was recorded at least ten times. The V and J genes are TRBV12-3 or TRBV12-4 and TRBJ2-7, with a possible D match to TRBD1 (6 bases). This CDR3 spans 14 amino acids. V dropped 5 bases and J dropped 3 bases, with 14 bases sitting between them. This CDR3 is CASSPGHGDYEQYF. In DNA, the CDR3 is TGTGCCAGCAGTCCGGGACATGGGGACTACGAGCAGTACTTC.

This clonotype was picked up many times. The CDR3 DNA sequence: TGCGCCAGCAGGATTGCAGGGGAACCCTACAATGAGCAGTTCTTC. Its translation is CASRIAGEPYNEQFF. This chain links TRBV23-1 with TRBJ2-1; tentatively, D is TRBD1 (6 bases). TRBV23-1 is treated as an ORF (open reading frame) with a function not yet certain. This CDR3 contains 15 residues. With 6 bases removed from V and 2 bases from J, the gap between germline ends came to 14 bases.